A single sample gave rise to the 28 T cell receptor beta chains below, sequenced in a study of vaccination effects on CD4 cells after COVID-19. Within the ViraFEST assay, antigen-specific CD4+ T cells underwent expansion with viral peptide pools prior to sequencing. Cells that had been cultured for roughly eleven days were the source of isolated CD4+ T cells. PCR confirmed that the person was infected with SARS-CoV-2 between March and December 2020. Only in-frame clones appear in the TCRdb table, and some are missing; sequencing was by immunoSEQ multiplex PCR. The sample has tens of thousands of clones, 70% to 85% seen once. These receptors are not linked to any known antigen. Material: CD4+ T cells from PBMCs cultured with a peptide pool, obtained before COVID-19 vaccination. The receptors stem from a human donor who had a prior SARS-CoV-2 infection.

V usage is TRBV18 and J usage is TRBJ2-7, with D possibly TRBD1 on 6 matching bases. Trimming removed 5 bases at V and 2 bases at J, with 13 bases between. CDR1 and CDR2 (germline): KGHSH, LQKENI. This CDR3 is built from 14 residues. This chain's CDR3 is CASSSGASTYEQYF. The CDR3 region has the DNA TGTGCCAGCTCATCAGGGGCTTCAACCTACGAGCAGTACTTC.

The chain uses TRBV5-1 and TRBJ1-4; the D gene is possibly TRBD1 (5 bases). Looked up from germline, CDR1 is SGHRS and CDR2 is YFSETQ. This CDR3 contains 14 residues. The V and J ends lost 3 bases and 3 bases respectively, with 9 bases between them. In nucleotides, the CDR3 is TGCGCCAGCAGCTCTCGGGGGGCTAATGAAAAACTGTTTTTT. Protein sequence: CASSSRGANEKLFF.

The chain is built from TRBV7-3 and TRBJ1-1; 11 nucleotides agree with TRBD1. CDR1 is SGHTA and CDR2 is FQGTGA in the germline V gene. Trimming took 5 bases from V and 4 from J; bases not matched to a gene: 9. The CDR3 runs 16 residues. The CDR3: CASSTEAGTGGTEAFF. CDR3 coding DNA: TGTGCCAGCAGCACAGAAGCTGGGACAGGGGGCACTGAAGCTTTCTTT.

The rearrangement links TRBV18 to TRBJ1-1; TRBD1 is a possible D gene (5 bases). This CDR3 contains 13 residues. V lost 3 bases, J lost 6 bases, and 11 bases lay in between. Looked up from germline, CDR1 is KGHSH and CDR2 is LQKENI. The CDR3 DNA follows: TGTGCCAGCTCACCCCCCGGACAAGCTGAAGCTTTCTTT. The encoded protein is CASSPPGQAEAFF. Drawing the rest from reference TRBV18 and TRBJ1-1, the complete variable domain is NAGVMQNPRHLVRRRGQEARLRCSPMKGHSHVYWYRQLPEEGLKFMVYLQKENIIDESGMPKERFSAEFPKEGPSILRIQQVVRGDSAAYFCASSPPGQAEAFFGQGTRLTVV.

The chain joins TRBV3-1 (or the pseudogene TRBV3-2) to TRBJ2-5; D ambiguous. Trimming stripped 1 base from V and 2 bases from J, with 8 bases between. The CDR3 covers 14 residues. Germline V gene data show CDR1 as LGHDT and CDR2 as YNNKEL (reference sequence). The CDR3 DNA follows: TGTGCCAGCAGCCAAGCGGCAGCACAAGAGACCCAGTACTTC. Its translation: CASSQAAAQETQYF.

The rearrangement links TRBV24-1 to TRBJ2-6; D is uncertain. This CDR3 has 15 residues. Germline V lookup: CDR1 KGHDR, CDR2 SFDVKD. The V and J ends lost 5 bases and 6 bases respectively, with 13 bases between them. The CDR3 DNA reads TGTGCCACCAGTGGTTCGTGGCCTCAGGCCAACGTCCTGACTTTC. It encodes CATSGSWPQANVLTF.

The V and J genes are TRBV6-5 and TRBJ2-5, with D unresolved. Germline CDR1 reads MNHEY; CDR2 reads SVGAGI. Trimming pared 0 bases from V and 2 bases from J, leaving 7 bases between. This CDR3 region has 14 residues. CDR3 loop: CASSYSGSQETQYF. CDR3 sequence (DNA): TGTGCCAGCAGTTACTCTGGCAGTCAAGAGACCCAGTACTTC.

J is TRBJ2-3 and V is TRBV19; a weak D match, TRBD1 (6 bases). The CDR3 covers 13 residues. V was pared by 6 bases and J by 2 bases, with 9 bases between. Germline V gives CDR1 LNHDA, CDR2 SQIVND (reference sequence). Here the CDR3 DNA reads TGTGCCAGTAGGGACAGTCCCACAGATACGCAGTATTTT. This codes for CASRDSPTDTQYF.

CDR3 DNA: TGTGCCAGCTCACCGGACAGGGTTCTTCCTTTTACGCAGTATTTT. It specifies CASSPDRVLPFTQYF. This rearrangement joins TRBV18 to TRBJ2-3; 8 nucleotides align to TRBD1. Germline V gene lookup returns CDR1 KGHSH and CDR2 LQKENI. V lost 3 bases, J lost 8 bases, and 10 bases stayed unmatched. The CDR3 covers 15 residues.

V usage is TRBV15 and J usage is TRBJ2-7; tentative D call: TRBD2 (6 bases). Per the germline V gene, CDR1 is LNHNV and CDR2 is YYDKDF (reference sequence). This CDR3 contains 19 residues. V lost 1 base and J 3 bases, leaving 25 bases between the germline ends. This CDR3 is CATSRVLYRVGGAGYEQYF. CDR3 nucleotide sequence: TGTGCCACCAGCAGAGTCCTTTACCGAGTTGGCGGGGCGGGCTACGAGCAGTACTTC.

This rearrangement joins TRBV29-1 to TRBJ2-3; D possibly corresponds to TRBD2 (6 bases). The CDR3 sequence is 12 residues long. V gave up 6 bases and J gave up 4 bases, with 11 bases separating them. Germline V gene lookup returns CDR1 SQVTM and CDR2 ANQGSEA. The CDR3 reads CSVTPGADTQYF. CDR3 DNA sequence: TGCAGCGTCACGCCGGGAGCAGATACGCAGTATTTT.

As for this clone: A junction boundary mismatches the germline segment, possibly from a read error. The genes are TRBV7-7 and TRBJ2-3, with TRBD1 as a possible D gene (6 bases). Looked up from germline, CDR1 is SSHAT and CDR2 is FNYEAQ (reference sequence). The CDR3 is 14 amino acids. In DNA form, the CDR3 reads TGTGCTAGCAGCCCCGGAGGACAGAGTCTTACGCAGTATTTT. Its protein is CASSPGGQSLTQYF.

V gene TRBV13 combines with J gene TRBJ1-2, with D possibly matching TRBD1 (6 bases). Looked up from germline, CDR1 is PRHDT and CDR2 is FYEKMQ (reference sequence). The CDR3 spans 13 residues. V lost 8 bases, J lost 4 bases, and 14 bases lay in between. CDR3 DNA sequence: TGTGCCAGCGGGTGGGGGGGCGGCTATGGCTACACCTTC. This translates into CASGWGGGYGYTF.

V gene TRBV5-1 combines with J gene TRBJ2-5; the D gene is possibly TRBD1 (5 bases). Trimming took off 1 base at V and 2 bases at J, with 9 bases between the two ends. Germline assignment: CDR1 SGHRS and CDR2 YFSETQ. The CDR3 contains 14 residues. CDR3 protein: CASSLMPGQETQYF. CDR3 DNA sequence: TGCGCCAGCAGCTTGATGCCAGGGCAAGAGACCCAGTACTTC.

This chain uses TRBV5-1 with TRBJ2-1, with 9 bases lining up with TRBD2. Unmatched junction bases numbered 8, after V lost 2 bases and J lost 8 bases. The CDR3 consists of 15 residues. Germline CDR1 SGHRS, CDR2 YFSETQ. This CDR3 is CASSFFSGSMHEQFF. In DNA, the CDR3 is TGCGCCAGCAGCTTTTTTAGCGGGAGTATGCATGAGCAGTTCTTC.

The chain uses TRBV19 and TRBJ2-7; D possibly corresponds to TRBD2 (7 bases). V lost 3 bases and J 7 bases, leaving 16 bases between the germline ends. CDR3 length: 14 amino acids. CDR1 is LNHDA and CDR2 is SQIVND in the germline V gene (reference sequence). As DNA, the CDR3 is TGTGCCAGTAGTATTCGGGGAGGGGGTTATGAGCAGTACTTC. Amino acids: CASSIRGGGYEQYF.

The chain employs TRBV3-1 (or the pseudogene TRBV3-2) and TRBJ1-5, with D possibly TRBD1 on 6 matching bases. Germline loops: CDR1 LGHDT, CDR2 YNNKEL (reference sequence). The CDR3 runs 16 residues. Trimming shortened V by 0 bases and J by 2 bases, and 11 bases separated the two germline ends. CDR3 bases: TGTGCCAGCAGCCAAGATGTCAGGGGAGGCAATCAGCCCCAGCATTTT. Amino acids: CASSQDVRGGNQPQHF.

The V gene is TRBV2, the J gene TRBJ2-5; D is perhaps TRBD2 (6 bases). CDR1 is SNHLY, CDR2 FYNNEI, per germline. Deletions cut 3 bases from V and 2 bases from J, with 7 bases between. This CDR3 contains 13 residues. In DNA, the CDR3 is TGTGCCAGCAGTGACCTAGCGCAAGAGACCCAGTACTTC. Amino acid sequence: CASSDLAQETQYF.

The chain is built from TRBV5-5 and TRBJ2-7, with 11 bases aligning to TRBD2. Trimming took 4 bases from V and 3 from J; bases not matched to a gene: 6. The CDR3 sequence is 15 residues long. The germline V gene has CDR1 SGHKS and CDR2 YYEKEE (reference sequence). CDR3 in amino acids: CASSHRLAGSYEQYF. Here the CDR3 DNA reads TGTGCCAGCAGCCACCGACTAGCGGGGAGCTACGAGCAGTACTTC.

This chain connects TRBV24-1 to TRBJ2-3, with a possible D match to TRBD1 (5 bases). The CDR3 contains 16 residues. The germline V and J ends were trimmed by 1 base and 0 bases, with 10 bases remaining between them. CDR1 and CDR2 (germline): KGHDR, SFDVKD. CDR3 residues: CATSDFGPGSTDTQYF. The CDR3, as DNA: TGTGCCACCAGTGATTTTGGGCCAGGGAGCACAGATACGCAGTATTTT.

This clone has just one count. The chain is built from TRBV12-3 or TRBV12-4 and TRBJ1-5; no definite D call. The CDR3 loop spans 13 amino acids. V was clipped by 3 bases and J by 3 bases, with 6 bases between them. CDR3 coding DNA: TGTGCCAGCAGTTTGACGTCCAATCAGCCCCAGCATTTT. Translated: CASSLTSNQPQHF.

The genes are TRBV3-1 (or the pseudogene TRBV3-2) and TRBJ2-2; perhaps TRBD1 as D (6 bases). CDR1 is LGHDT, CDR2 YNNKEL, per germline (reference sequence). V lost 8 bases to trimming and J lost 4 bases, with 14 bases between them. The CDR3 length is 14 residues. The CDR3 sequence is CASGQTGLTGELFF. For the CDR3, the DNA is TGTGCCAGCGGACAAACAGGGCTCACCGGGGAGCTGTTTTTT.

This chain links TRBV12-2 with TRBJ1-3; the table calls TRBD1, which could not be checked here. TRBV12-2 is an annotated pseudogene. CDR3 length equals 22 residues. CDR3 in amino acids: CASRLAAPRGATHIPSGNTIYF. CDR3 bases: TGTGCAAGTCGCTTAGCGGCCCCCAGGGGCGCAACTCATATACCCTCTGGAAACACCATATATTTT.

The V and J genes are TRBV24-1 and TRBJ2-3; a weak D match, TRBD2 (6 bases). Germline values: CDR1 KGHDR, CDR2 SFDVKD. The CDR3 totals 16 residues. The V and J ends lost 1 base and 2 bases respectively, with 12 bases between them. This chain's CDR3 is CATSDFGGGYTDTQYF. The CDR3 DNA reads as TGTGCCACCAGTGATTTTGGGGGAGGCTACACAGATACGCAGTATTTT.

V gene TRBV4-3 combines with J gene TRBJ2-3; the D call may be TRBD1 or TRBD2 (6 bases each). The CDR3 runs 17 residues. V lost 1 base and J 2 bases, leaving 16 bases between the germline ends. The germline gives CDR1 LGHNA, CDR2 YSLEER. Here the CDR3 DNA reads TGCGCCAGCAGCCAAGGCCCGGGTGGGGGGCTCACAGATACGCAGTATTTT. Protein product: CASSQGPGGGLTDTQYF.

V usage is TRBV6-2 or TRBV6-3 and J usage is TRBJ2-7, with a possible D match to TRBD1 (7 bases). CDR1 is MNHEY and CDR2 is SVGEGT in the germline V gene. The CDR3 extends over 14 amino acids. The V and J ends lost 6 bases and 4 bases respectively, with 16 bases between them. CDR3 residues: CASSARDRRYEQYF. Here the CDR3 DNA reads TGTGCCAGCAGCGCGCGGGACAGACGTTACGAGCAGTACTTC.

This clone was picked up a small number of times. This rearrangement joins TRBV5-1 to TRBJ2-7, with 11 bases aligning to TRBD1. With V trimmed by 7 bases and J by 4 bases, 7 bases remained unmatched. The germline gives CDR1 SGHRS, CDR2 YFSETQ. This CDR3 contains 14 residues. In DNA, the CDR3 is TGCGCCAGCTCCTGGGGACAGGGGGAGTACGAGCAGTACTTC. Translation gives CASSWGQGEYEQYF. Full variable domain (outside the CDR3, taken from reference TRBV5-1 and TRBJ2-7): KAGVTQTPRYLIKTRGQQVTLSCSPISGHRSVSWYQQTPGQGLQFLFEYFSETQRNKGNFPGRFSGRQFSNSRSEMNVSTLELGDSALYLCASSWGQGEYEQYFGPGTRLTVT.

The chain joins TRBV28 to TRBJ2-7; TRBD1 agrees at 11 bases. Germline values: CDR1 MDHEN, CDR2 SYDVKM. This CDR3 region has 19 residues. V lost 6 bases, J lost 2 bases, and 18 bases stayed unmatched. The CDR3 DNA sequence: TGTGCCAGCAGCTTCCCAACCCTGAATCCGGGACAGGGGGCCTACGAGCAGTACTTC. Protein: CASSFPTLNPGQGAYEQYF.